Listed here are 3 T cell receptor beta chains from one sample, sequenced in a study of blood T cells in healthy people across ages. The second PCR ran roughly 7 to 11 cycles with a sample-barcoded 5' primer and J-beta primers. TCRdb ran MiXCR on the 5' RACE reads and lists one entry per CDR3 protein. The repertoire consists of 600,000 or so distinct CDR3 sequences, with about 30% occurring once and the leading ten covering 15% to 18%. The specimen was blood. The receptors here all came from a woman older than 75 in good health.

This clonotype was observed at least ten times. The chain has TRBV11-2 and TRBJ2-1, with D possibly being TRBD2 (5 bases). There are 18 residues in the CDR3. V gave up 5 bases and J gave up 6 bases, with 26 bases separating them. Germline-derived CDR1 and CDR2 are SGHAT and FQNNGV. CDR3 amino acids: CASSINLLVRGASNEQFF. The CDR3, as DNA: TGTGCCAGCAGCATTAACCTACTAGTCCGAGGCGCCTCCAATGAGCAGTTCTTC.

The V call is TRBV7-8, the J call TRBJ1-5; D is unclear. V shed 4 bases and J shed 1 base, with 14 bases lying between them. Germline CDR1 is SGHVS and CDR2 is FQNEAQ. The CDR3 runs 16 residues. The CDR3 DNA is TGTGCCAGCAGCTCCGCGGCCGTAAAGAGCAATCAGCCCCAGCATTTT. Its protein is CASSSAAVKSNQPQHF.

Note on this clonotype: This may be a read error: a much more frequent sequence differs by one nucleotide. Written as DNA, the CDR3 is TGTGCCAGCAGGCTAAACCGGGGCGATGAGCAGTTCTTC. Amino acids: CASRLNRGDEQFF. This chain uses TRBV3-1 with TRBJ2-1; perhaps D is TRBD1 or TRBD2 (5 bases each). The V gene lost 6 bases and the J gene lost 8 bases, with 14 bases spanning the gap. Germline V gives CDR1 LGHDT, CDR2 YNNKEL (reference sequence). The CDR3 loop spans 13 amino acids.